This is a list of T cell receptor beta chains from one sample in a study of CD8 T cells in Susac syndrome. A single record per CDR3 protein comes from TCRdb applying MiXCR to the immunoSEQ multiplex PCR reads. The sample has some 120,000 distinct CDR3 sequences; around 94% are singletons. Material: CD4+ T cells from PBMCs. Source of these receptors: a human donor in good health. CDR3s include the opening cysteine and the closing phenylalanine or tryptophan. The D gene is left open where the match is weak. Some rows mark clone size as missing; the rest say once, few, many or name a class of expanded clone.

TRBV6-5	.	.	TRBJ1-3	TGTGCCAGCAGCCGACAGGAAGGAAACACCATATATTTT	CASSRQEGNTIYF
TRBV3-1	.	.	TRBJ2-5	TGTGCCAGCAGCCGTCCGTCGGTTGAGACCCAGTACTTC	CASSRPSVETQYF
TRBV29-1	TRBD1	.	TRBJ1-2	TGCAGCGTTGCGACAGGGTCTAACTATGGCTACACCTTC	CSVATGSNYGYTF
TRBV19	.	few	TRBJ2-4	TGTGCCAGTAGTAGCCCCCCTGACCGAAAGATCTCCAAAAACATTCAGTACTTC	CASSSPPDRKISKNIQYF
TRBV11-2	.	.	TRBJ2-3	TGTGCCAGCAGCTTAGAGGCCTCCCCGGGGACAGATACGCAGTATTTT	CASSLEASPGTDTQYF
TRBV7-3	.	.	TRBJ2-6	TGTGCCAGCAGTGAGCCGGGACAATTCTCTGGGGCCAACGTCCTGACTTTC	CASSEPGQFSGANVLTF
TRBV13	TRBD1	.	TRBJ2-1	TGTGCCAGCAGCTCACAGGGGGTTTGGGGCTCCTACAATGAGCAGTTCTTC	CASSSQGVWGSYNEQFF
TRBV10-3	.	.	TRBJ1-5	TGTGCCATCAGTGAAAGTAGCAATCAGCCCCAGCATTTT	CAISESSNQPQHF
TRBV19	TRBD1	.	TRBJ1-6	TGTGCCAGCTCGGACAGGGAAGTCTCACCCCTCCACTTT	CASSDREVSPLHF
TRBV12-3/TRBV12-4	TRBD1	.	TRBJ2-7	TGTGCCAGCAGCTCCCGTAGGCAGGGGGCCTACGAGCAGTACTTC	CASSSRRQGAYEQYF
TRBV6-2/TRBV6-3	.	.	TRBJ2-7	TGTGCCAGCAGTTACGAGGGTGATTCCTACGAGCAGTACTTC	CASSYEGDSYEQYF
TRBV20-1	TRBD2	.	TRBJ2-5	TGCAGTGCTGCCCAGTGGACTAGCGGGAATTCGGAGACCCAGTACTTC	CSAAQWTSGNSETQYF
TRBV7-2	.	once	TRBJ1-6	TGTGCCAGCAGCGTAGCGGCTCTTGGGTCCTATAATTCACCCCTCCACTTT	CASSVAALGSYNSPLHF
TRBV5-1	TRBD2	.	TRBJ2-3	TGCGCCAGCAGCCCCGGACTAGCGGGCGTCACAGATACGCAGTATTTT	CASSPGLAGVTDTQYF
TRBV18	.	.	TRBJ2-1	TGTGCCAGCTCATCCACGAGTAGCGTGGCGAATGAGCAGTTCTTC	CASSSTSSVANEQFF
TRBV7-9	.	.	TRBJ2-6	TGTGCCAGCAGCTTAGGCTACAGGGGAGGGTCTGGGGCCAACGTCCTGACTTTC	CASSLGYRGGSGANVLTF
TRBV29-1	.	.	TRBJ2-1	TGCAGCGCAGATGGGACCCGAAAACAGTTCTTC	CSADGTRKQFF
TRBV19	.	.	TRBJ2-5	TGTGCCAGTACCGACGGAGGGAACCAAGAGACCCAGTACTTC	CASTDGGNQETQYF
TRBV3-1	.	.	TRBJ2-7	TGTGCCAGCAGCCAAGGCGGGGCGACCTACGAGCAGTACTTC	CASSQGGATYEQYF
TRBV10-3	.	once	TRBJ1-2	TGTGCCATCAGCCGGGAGCCCGGGGGCTATGGCTACACCTTC	CAISREPGGYGYTF
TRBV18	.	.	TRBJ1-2	TGTGCCAGCTCACCACAGACAGGTGCAGATGGCTACACCTTC	CASSPQTGADGYTF
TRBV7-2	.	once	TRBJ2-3	TGTGCCAGCAGCCGGGACCGCCACACAGATACGCAGTATTTT	CASSRDRHTDTQYF
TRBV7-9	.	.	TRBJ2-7	TGTGCCAGCAGCTTCAGAGGGTCGAGCTCCTACGAGCAGTACTTC	CASSFRGSSSYEQYF
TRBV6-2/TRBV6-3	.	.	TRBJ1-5	TGTGCCAGCAGTTATTACGGTGACAATCAGCCCCAGCATTTT	CASSYYGDNQPQHF
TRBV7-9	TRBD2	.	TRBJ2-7	TGTGCCAGCAGCGGGGGACTAGCGGGAGGGCCCGACGAGCAGTACTTC	CASSGGLAGGPDEQYF
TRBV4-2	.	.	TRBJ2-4	TGTGCCAGCAGCCAAGACCGGGTAGCCAAAAACATTCAGTACTTC	CASSQDRVAKNIQYF
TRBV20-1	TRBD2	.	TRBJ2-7	TGCAGTGCTCTCGCCAGCGGGATAGAGGTGCAGTACTTC	CSALASGIEVQYF
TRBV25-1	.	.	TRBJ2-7	TGTGCCAGCAGGGGGCCCTACGAGCAGTACTTC	CASRGPYEQYF
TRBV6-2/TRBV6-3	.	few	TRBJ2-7	TGTGCCAGCAGTTACTCCAGCTACGAGCAGTACTTC	CASSYSSYEQYF
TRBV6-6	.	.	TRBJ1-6	TGTGCCAGCAGTTATGCAGGGATAAGTTCACCCCTCCACTTT	CASSYAGISSPLHF
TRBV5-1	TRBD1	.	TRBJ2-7	TGCGCCAGCAGCTATGGGACAGGGTACGAGCAGTACTTC	CASSYGTGYEQYF
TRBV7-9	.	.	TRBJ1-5	TGTGCCAGCAGCCCCTTGACGGGGGTCGGCCAGCCCCAGCATTTT	CASSPLTGVGQPQHF
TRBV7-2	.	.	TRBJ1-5	TGTGCCAGCAGCCTTATTTCCAATCAGCCCCAGCATTTT	CASSLISNQPQHF
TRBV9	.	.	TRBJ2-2	TGTGCCAGCAGCCCGTTCGTCGGGGAGCTGTTTTTT	CASSPFVGELFF
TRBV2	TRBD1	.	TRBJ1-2	TGTGCCAGCAGGTACGGACAGGGGGATGGCTACACCTTC	CASRYGQGDGYTF
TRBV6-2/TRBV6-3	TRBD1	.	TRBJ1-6	TGTGCCAGCAGTGCCCCCGGACAGGGGAGTTCACCCCTCCACTTT	CASSAPGQGSSPLHF
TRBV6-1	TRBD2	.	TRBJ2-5	TGTGCCAGCAGTGCAAGCGGGAGTAGAGAGACCCAGTACTTC	CASSASGSRETQYF
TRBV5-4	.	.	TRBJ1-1	TGTGCCAGCAGCTCTATGAACACTGAAGTTTTCTTT	CASSSMNTEVFF
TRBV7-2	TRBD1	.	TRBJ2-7	TGTGCCAGCAGCACCCGGACAGGGCGAGGCGAGCAGTACTTC	CASSTRTGRGEQYF
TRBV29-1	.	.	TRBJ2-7	TGCAGCGTTGCCTTGACAGGTCACGAGCAGTACTTC	CSVALTGHEQYF
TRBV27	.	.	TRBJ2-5	TGTGCCAGCAGCCAGAGTAGGGGTTGGACCCAGTACTTC	CASSQSRGWTQYF
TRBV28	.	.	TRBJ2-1	TGTGCCAGCAGTTGGGAAGGGGTGCAGTTCTTC	CASSWEGVQFF
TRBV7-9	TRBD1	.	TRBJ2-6	TGTGCCAGCGGACGGACAGGGTCCTACTCTGGGGCCAACGTCCTGACTTTC	CASGRTGSYSGANVLTF
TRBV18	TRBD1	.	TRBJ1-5	TGTGCCAGCTCACCGGGACAGGGTAATCAGCCCCAGCATTTT	CASSPGQGNQPQHF
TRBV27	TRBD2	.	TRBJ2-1	TGTGCCAGCAGCCGTCTAGCGGGAGGGGATGGTGAGCAGTTCTTC	CASSRLAGGDGEQFF
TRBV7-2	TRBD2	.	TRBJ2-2	TGTGCCAGCAGCCAACAAGCGGGAGTGAACACCGGGGAGCTGTTTTTT	CASSQQAGVNTGELFF
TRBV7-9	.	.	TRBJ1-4	TGTGCCAGCAGCCCCAAGATGCGATTGGGGGAAAAACTGTTTTTT	CASSPKMRLGEKLFF
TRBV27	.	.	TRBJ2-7	TGTGCCAGCAGGGCAGTTGGGGGCGGCCACGAGCAGTACTTC	CASRAVGGGHEQYF
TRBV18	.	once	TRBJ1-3	TGTGCCAGCTCACCACGAGAAGGAAACACCATATATTTT	CASSPREGNTIYF
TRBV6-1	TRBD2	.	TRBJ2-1	TGTGCCAGCGTTGGACTAGCGGGTGGTAGCGAGCAGTTCTTC	CASVGLAGGSEQFF